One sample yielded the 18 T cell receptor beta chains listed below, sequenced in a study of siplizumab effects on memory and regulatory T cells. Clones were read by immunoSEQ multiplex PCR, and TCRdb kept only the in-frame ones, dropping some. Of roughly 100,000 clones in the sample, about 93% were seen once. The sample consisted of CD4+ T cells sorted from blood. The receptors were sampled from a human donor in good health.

CDR3 residues: CASSGTGGAGEKLFF. CDR3 in DNA: TGTGCCAGCAGTGGAACAGGGGGCGCCGGTGAAAAACTGTTTTTT. The V gene is TRBV6-5, the J gene TRBJ1-4; TRBD1 matches 9 bases. This CDR3 is built from 15 residues. The junction had 8 bases not matched to a gene; V was cut back by 5 bases and J by 7 bases. The germline CDR1 and CDR2 sequences are MNHEY and SVGAGI.

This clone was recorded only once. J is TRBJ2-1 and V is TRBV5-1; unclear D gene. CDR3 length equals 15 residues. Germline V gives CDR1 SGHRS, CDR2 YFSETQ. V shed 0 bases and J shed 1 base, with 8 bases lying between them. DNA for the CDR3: TGCGCCAGCAGCTTGGACGGACGGTCCTACAATGAGCAGTTCTTC. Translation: CASSLDGRSYNEQFF.

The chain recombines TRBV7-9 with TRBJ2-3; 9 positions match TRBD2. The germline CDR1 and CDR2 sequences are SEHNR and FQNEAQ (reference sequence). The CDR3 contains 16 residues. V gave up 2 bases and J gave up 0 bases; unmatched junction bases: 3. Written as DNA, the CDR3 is TGTGCCAGCAGCTTATCTACTAGCGGGAGCACAGATACGCAGTATTTT. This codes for CASSLSTSGSTDTQYF.

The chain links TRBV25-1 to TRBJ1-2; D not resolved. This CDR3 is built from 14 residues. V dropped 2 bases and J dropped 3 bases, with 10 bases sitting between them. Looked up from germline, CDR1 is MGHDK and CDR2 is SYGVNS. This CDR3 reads CASSELGADYGYTF. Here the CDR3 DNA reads TGTGCCAGCAGTGAACTTGGAGCGGACTATGGCTACACCTTC.

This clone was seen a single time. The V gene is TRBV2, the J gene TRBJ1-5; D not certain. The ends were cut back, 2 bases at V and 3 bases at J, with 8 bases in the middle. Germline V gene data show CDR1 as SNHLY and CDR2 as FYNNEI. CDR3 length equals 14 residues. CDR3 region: CASSEWQVNQPQHF. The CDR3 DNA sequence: TGTGCCAGCAGTGAATGGCAGGTCAATCAGCCCCAGCATTTT. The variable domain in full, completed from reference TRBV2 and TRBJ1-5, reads EPEVTQTPSHQVTQMGQEVILRCVPISNHLYFYWYRQILGQKVEFLVSFYNNEISEKSEIFDDQFSVERPDGSNFTLKIRSTKLEDSAMYFCASSEWQVNQPQHFGDGTRLSIL.

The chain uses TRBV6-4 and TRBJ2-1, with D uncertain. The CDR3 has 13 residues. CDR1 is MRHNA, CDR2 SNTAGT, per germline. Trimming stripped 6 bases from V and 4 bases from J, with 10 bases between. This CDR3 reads CASRENEYNEQFF. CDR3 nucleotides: TGTGCCAGCAGGGAAAACGAGTACAATGAGCAGTTCTTC.

In DNA form, the CDR3 reads TGCAGCGTTGGAGTCTCTTATGAGCAGTTCTTC. Translated, it gives CSVGVSYEQFF. The rearrangement uses TRBV29-1 and TRBJ2-1, with D hard to call. Trimming cost V 4 bases and J 8 bases, with 9 bases left between them. The V gene's germline CDR1 is SQVTM and CDR2 ANQGSEA. CDR3 size: 11 residues.

This CDR3 is CASTPLQGGSYEQYF. The CDR3 coding sequence is TGCGCCAGCACCCCTTTACAGGGGGGAAGCTACGAGCAGTACTTC. The J gene is TRBJ2-7, the V gene TRBV5-1, with 8 nucleotides matching TRBD1. CDR3 length equals 15 residues. The trim removed 6 bases at V and 3 bases at J, leaving 11 bases unmatched. Germline CDR1 is SGHRS and CDR2 is YFSETQ.

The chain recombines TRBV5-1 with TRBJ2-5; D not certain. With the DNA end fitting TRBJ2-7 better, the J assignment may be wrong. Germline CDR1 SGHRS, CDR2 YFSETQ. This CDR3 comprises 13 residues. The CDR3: CASSPLFSYEQYF. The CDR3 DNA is TGCGCCAGCAGCCCCCTATTCTCCTACGAGCAGTACTTC.

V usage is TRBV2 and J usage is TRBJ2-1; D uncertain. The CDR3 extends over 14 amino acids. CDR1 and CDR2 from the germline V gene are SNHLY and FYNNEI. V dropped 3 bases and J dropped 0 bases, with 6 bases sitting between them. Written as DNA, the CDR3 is TGTGCCAGCAGTGACGGGTCCTCCTACAATGAGCAGTTCTTC. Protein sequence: CASSDGSSYNEQFF.

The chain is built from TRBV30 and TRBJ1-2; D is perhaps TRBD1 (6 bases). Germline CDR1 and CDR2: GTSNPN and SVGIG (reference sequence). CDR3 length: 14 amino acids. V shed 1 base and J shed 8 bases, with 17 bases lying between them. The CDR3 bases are TGTGCCTGGAGTGATCTACAGGGAATGGGAGGCTACACCTTC. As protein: CAWSDLQGMGGYTF.

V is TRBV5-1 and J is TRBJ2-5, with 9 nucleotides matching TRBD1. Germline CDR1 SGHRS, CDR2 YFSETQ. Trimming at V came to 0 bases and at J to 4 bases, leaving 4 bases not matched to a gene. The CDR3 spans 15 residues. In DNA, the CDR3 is TGCGCCAGCAGCTTGGTACCGGGACAGGGAGAGACCCAGTACTTC. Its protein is CASSLVPGQGETQYF.

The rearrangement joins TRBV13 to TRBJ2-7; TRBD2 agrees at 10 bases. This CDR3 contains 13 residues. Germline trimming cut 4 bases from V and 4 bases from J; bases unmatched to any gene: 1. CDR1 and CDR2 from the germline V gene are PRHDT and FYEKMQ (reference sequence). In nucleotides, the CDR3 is TGTGCCAGCAGCTGGACTAGCGGATACGAGCAGTACTTC. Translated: CASSWTSGYEQYF.

CDR3 residues: CASSSFRGVETQYF. In nucleotides, the CDR3 is TGTGCCAGCAGCTCATTTCGGGGGGTAGAGACCCAGTACTTC. The genes are TRBV7-2 and TRBJ2-5; 7 bases are a match to TRBD2. V lost 4 bases and J lost 4; bases outside the gene matches: 6. The germline V gene encodes CDR1 SGHTA and CDR2 FQGNSA. The CDR3 runs to 14 residues.

The CDR3 spells CASSLDRVVSNEQFF. In DNA, the CDR3 is TGCGCCAGCAGCTTGGACAGGGTTGTGAGCAATGAGCAGTTCTTC. V gene TRBV5-1 combines with J gene TRBJ2-1, with a tentative D call TRBD1 (6 bases). CDR3 length: 15 amino acids. Looked up from germline, CDR1 is SGHRS and CDR2 is YFSETQ. The V end was cut by 0 bases, the J end by 6 bases, with 13 bases between. Complete variable domain (other parts from reference TRBV5-1 and TRBJ2-1): KAGVTQTPRYLIKTRGQQVTLSCSPISGHRSVSWYQQTPGQGLQFLFEYFSETQRNKGNFPGRFSGRQFSNSRSEMNVSTLELGDSALYLCASSLDRVVSNEQFFGPGTRLTVL.

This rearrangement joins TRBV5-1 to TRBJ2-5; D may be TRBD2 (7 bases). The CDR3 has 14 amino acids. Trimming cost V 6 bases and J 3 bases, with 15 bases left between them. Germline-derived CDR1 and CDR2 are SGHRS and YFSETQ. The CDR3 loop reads CASMVGGAEETQYF. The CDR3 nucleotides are TGCGCCAGCATGGTAGGGGGGGCCGAAGAGACCCAGTACTTC.

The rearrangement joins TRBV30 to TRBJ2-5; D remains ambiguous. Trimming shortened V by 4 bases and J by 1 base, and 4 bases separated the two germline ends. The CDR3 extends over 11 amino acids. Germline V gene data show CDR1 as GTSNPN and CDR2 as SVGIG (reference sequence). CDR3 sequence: CAWKVQETQYF. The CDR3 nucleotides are TGTGCCTGGAAGGTCCAAGAGACCCAGTACTTC.

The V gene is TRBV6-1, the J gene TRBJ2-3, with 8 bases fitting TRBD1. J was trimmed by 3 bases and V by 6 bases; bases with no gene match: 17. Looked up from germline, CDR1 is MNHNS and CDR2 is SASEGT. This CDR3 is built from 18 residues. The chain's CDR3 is CASSETQRTGPRTDTQYF. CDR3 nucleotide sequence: TGTGCCAGCAGCGAAACCCAGAGGACAGGGCCGCGGACAGATACGCAGTATTTT.